Sequencing of this TCR beta chain was carried out in a study of T cells after posttransplantation cyclophosphamide. From germline, CDR1 is SGHTA and CDR2 FQGTGA. This CDR3 is 14 amino acids long. With 2 bases removed from V and 2 bases from J, the gap between germline ends came to 8 bases. This clone was seen ten or more times. Clones were read by immunoSEQ multiplex PCR, and TCRdb kept only the in-frame ones, dropping some. Listed for the sample are 40,000 to 55,000 clones, none seen a single time. The clonotype was recovered from a man aged 35 to 55 in good health, CMV-negative, and a related stem cell transplant donor. The chain couples TRBV7-3 to TRBJ2-3; weak D call: TRBD1 (5 bases). The sequencing input was PBMCs. CDR3 sequence: CASSLAGNTDTQYF. The CDR3 bases are TGTGCCAGCAGCTTAGCAGGGAACACAGATACGCAGTATTTT. Variable domain in full (rest from reference TRBV7-3 and TRBJ2-3): GAGVSQTPSNKVTEKGKYVELRCDPISGHTALYWYRQSLGQGPEFLIYFQGTGAADDSGLPNDRFFAVRPEGSVSTLKIQRTERGDSAVYLCASSLAGNTDTQYFGPGTRLTVL.